Here is one T cell receptor beta chain with its context. Its matching antigen is unknown. V shed 3 bases, J shed 7 bases, and the junction held 2 bases outside the gene matches. Germline-derived CDR1 and CDR2 are SQVTM and ANQGSEA. This CDR3 has 11 amino acids. The entry originates in a study of early T cells in non-severe SARS-CoV-2 infection. Study-level background: Chains from this unsorted whole-blood bulk RNA could not be paired.

Study-level results: Matching with VDJdb favored anti-spike CD8 responses (missing private and CD4 specificities).

Unique molecular identifiers were affixed to single, distinct cDNA molecules. TCRdb re-analysed the 5' RACE reads in MiXCR, keeping a single row per CDR3 protein. This table holds about 40,000 distinct CDR3 sequences, roughly 4.3% found once. Sequenced input: whole blood. The sequence was collected from an adult who was a healthcare worker with PCR-confirmed SARS-CoV-2 infection or an uninfected control (not recorded which). The genes are TRBV29-1 and TRBJ1-2; 7 positions agree with TRBD1. CDR3 sequence (DNA): TGCAGCGTTGAGACAGGGTTTGGCTACACCTTC. It yields the protein CSVETGFGYTF.